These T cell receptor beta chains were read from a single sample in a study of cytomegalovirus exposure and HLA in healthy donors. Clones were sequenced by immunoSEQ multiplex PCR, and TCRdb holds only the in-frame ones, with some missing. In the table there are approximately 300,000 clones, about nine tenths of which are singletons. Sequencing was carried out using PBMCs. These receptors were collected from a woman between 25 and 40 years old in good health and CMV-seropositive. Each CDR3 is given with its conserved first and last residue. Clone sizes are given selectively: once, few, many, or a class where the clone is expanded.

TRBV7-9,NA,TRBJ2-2,CASSKVLGTGELFF
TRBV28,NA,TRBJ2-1,CASSSGSSYNEQFF
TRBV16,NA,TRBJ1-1,CASSPINPPNTEAFF
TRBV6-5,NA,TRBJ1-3,CASKTTGVGNTIYF
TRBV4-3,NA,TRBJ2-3,CASSPRGGLSFTDTQYF
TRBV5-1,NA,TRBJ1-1,CASSSVDISNTEAFF
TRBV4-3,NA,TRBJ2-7,CASSQGAGGTYEQYF
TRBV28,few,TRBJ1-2,CASSRGGLRDYGYTF
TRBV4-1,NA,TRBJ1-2,CASSQVQGASYGYTF
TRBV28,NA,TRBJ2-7,CASKGSYEQYF
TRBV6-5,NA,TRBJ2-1,CASSRLAFDEQFF
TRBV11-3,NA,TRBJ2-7,CASSLRQGVTYEQYF
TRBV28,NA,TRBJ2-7,CASGRESFEQYF
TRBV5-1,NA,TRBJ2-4,CASSPDTNIQYF
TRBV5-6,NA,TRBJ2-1,CASSLGALARSSYNEQFF
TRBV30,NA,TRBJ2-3,CAWSMGEGRTDTQYF
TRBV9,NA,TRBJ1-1,CASSVRQNTEAFF
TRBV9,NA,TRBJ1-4,CASSVEGRSNEKLFF
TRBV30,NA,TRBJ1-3,CAWSVRLGWAGNTIYF
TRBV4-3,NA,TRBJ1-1,CASTKTAGLNTEAFF
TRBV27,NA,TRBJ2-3,CASSPARGPQIKQYF
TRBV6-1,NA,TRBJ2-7,CASSEVANNYEQYF
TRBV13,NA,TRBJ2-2,CASREFGGRGTGELFF
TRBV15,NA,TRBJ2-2,CATRSGGADSGELFF
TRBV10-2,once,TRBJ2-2,CASSDGVTGELFF
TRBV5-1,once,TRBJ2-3,CASRYGGVDTQYF
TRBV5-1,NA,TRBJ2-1,CASSLVQGAAGEQFF